The 9 T cell receptor beta chains below were found in one sample sequenced in a study of regulatory T cells in long-lasting Graves disease. Building of the TCR beta libraries involved iRepertoire HTBI primers and Arm-PCR of CDR3 regions. MiXCR was run by TCRdb on the multiplex PCR reads, yielding one entry per CDR3 protein. The table shows hundreds of thousands of distinct CDR3 sequences, with roughly 16% occurring only once. The time point denotes: newly diagnosed GD, antithyroid drugs for less than 3 months. Extracted RNA from PBMCs served as the source of the TCR library. The same sample was also used in a study of T cells in Graves' hyperthyroidism and ophthalmopathy.

The sample consisted of peripheral blood mononuclear cells (PBMCs), taken at new diagnosis, from a patient treated with antithyroid drugs. The receptors originated from a woman aged 35-60 years with Graves disease.

This clonotype was picked up many times. The V gene is TRBV18, the J gene TRBJ1-4; perhaps TRBD1 as D (6 bases). Germline loops: CDR1 KGHSH, CDR2 LQKENI. V shed 6 bases and J shed 3 bases, with 11 bases lying between them. This CDR3 contains 14 residues. The CDR3 DNA reads TGTGCCAGCTCCACACAGGGATCTAATGAAAAACTGTTTTTT. Translated, it gives CASSTQGSNEKLFF. Together with reference TRBV18 and TRBJ1-4, the CDR3 gives the full variable domain: NAGVMQNPRHLVRRRGQEARLRCSPMKGHSHVYWYRQLPEEGLKFMVYLQKENIIDESGMPKERFSAEFPKEGPSILRIQQVVRGDSAAYFCASSTQGSNEKLFFGSGTQLSVL.

This clonotype showed up many times. V gene TRBV7-6 combines with J gene TRBJ1-1; a possible D gene is TRBD1 (5 bases). The V and J ends lost 2 bases and 4 bases respectively, with 8 bases between them. Germline V gene lookup returns CDR1 SGHVS and CDR2 FNYEAQ. There are 13 residues in the CDR3. The CDR3 DNA sequence: TGTGCCAGCAGCTTAAATGGGGGCACTGAAGCTTTCTTT. This codes for CASSLNGGTEAFF.

This clonotype occurred many times. This chain uses TRBV20-1 with TRBJ2-5, with TRBD2 as a possible D gene (5 bases). V was clipped by 6 bases and J by 2 bases, with 10 bases between them. CDR1 and CDR2 from the germline V gene are DFQATT and SNEGSKA (reference sequence). This CDR3 is 12 amino acids long. CDR3 sequence (DNA): TGCAGTGCCCCCGGGATACAAGAGACCCAGTACTTC. Its translation is CSAPGIQETQYF.

In its sample, this clonotype was seen a few times. The chain couples TRBV30 to TRBJ1-2, with 7 nucleotides matching TRBD1. The CDR3 consists of 16 residues. V lost 0 bases, J lost 4 bases, and 11 bases stayed unmatched. CDR1 GTSNPN and CDR2 SVGIG come from the germline V gene (reference sequence). Here the CDR3 DNA reads TGTGCCTGGAGTGTAAGGAAGACAGGGTGGGGCTATGGCTACACCTTC. This gives the protein CAWSVRKTGWGYGYTF.

In its sample, this clonotype was seen many times. This chain connects TRBV12-3 or TRBV12-4 to TRBJ1-2; a weak D match, TRBD1 (6 bases). Trimming removed 2 bases at V and 4 bases at J, with 20 bases between. The CDR3 is 17 residues long. The CDR3 DNA sequence: TGTGCCAGCAGTTTACGGCAGGGGAGGAGTTCGCGCTATGGCTACACCTTC. It codes for CASSLRQGRSSRYGYTF.

This clonotype was counted many times. This rearrangement joins TRBV12-3 or TRBV12-4 to TRBJ1-1, with D possibly being TRBD1 (6 bases). Deletions cut 4 bases from V and 1 base from J, with 13 bases between. The CDR3 runs 15 residues. The CDR3 reads CASSYIQGGNTEAFF. The CDR3 DNA sequence: TGTGCCAGCAGTTACATACAGGGAGGGAACACTGAAGCTTTCTTT.

As for this clonotype: Just one base apart from a much larger clone, this may be a read error. This chain joins TRBV7-2 and TRBJ2-7; D possibly uses TRBD1 or TRBD2 (6 bases each). This CDR3 is 15 amino acids long. In germline, CDR1 is SGHTA, CDR2 FQGNSA. CDR3 in DNA: TGTGCCAGCAGCTCCGACTCGGGGGCGAGAGTGGAGCAGCACTTC. It translates to CASSSDSGARVEQHF.

The CDR3 DNA sequence: TGTGCCAGCAGTTACTCGAGTCTGGATGGCTACACCTTC. Residues: CASSYSSLDGYTF. The chain links TRBV6-5 to TRBJ1-2; D not resolved. Trimming took off 0 bases at V and 6 bases at J, with 8 bases between the two ends. This CDR3 is 13 amino acids long. Germline assignment: CDR1 MNHEY and CDR2 SVGAGI.

This clonotype was counted many times. The CDR3 DNA sequence: TGTGCCATCGGTCAGGGACACACAGATACGCAGTATTTT. Its protein product is CAIGQGHTDTQYF. J is TRBJ2-3 and V is TRBV13; tentatively, D is TRBD1 (6 bases). Germline CDR1 reads PRHDT; CDR2 reads FYEKMQ (reference sequence). This CDR3 region has 13 residues. V shed 10 bases and J shed 2 bases, with 13 bases lying between them.